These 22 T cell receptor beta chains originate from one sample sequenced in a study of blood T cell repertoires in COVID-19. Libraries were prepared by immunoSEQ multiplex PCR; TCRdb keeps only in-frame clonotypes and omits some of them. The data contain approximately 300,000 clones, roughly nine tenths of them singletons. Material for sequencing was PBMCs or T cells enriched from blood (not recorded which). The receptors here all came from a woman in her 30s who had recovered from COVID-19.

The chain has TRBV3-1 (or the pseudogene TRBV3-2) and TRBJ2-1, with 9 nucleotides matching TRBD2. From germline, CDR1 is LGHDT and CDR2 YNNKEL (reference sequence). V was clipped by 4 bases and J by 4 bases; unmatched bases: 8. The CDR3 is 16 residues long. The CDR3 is CASSRSRAGGYNEQFF. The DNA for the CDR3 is TGTGCCAGCAGCCGTTCGCGAGCGGGGGGTTACAATGAGCAGTTCTTC.

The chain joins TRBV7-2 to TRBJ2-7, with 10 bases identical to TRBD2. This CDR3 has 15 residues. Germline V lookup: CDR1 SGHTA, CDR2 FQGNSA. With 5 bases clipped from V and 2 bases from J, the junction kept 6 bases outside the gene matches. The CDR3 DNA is TGTGCCAGCAGCGCAGCTAGCGGGGGTCCCTACGAGCAGTACTTC. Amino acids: CASSAASGGPYEQYF.

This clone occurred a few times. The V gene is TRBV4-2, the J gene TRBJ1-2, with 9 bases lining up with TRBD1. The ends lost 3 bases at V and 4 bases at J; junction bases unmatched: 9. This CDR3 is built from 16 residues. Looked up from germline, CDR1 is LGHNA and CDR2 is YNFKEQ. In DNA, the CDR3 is TGTGCCAGCAGCCAGGAATCACAGGGGGCTAGCTATGGCTACACCTTC. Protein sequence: CASSQESQGASYGYTF.

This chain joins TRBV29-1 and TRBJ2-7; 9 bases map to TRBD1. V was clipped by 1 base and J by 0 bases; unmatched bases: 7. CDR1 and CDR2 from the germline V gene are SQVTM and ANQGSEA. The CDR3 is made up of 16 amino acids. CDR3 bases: TGCAGCGTTGAAGGGACCCCGACAGGGGGCTCCTACGAGCAGTACTTC. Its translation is CSVEGTPTGGSYEQYF.

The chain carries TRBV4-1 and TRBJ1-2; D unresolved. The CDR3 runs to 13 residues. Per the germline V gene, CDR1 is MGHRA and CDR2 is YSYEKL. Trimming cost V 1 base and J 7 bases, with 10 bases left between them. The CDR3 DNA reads TGCGCCAGCAGCCAAGTAGAGGGTAGTGGCTACACCTTC. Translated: CASSQVEGSGYTF.

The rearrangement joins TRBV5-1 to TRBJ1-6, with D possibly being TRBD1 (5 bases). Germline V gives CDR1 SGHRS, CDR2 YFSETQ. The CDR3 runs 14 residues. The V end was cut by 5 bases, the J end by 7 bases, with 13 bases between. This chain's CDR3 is CASRFGAGNSPLHF. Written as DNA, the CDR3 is TGCGCCAGCAGGTTCGGGGCGGGGAATTCACCCCTCCACTTT.

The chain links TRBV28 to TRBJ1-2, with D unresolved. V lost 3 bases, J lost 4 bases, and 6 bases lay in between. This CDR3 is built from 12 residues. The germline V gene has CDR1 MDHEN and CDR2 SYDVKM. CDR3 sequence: CASSFRAYGYTF. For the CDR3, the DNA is TGTGCCAGCAGTTTCCGAGCCTATGGCTACACCTTC.

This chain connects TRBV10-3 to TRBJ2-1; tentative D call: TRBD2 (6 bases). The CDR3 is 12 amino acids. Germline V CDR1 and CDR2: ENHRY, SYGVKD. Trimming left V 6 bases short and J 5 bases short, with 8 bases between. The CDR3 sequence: CAIRGLDNEQFF. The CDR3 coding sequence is TGTGCCATCAGGGGACTGGACAATGAGCAGTTCTTC.

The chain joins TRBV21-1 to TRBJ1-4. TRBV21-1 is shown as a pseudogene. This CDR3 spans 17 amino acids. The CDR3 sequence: CASSNLEFFCRGPKLFF. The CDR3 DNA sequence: TGTGCCAGCAGCAATCTAGAGTTTTTTTGCCGCGGGCCAAAACTGTTTTTT.

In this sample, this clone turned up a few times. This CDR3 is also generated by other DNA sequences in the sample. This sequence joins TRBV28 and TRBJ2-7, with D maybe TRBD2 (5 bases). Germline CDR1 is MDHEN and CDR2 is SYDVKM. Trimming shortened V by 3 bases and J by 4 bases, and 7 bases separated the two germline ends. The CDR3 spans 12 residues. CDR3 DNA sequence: TGTGCCAGCAGTTTGAGCGGATACGAGCAGTACTTC. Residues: CASSLSGYEQYF.

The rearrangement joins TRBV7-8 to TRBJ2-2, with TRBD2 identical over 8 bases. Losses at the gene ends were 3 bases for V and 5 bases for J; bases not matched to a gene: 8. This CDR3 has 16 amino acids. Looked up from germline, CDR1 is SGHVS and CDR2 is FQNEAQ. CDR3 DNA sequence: TGTGCCAGCAGCTTCTACGACGGGGGGGTAACCGGGGAGCTGTTTTTT. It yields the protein CASSFYDGGVTGELFF.

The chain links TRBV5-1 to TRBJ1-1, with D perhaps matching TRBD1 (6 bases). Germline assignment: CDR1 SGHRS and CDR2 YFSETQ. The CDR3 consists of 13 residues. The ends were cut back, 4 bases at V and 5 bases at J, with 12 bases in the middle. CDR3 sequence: CASSPRRGTEAFF. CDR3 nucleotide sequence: TGCGCCAGCAGCCCCCGTAGGGGGACTGAAGCTTTCTTT.

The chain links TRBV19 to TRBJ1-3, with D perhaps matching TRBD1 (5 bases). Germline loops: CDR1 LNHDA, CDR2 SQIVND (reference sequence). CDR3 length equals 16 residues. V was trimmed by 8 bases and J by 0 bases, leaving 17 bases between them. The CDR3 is CASAGSGSNSGNTIYF. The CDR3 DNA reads TGTGCCAGTGCAGGCTCAGGGTCCAACTCTGGAAACACCATATATTTT. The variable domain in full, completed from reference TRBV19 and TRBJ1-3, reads DGGITQSPKYLFRKEGQNVTLSCEQNLNHDAMYWYRQDPGQGLRLIYYSQIVNDFQKGDIAEGYSVSREKKESFPLTVTSAQKNPTAFYLCASAGSGSNSGNTIYFGEGSWLTVV.

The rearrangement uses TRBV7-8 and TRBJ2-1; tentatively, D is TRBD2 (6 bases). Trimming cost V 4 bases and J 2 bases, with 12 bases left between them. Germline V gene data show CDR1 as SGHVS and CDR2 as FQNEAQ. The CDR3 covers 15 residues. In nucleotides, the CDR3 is TGTGCCAGCAGCTCAGCCTGGGGGGCCTACAATGAGCAGTTCTTC. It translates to CASSSAWGAYNEQFF.

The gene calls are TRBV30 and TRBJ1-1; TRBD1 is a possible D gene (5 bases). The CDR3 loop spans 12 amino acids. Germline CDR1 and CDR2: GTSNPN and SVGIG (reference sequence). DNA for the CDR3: TGTGCATGGGGACCGGGGAACACTGAAGCTTTCTTT. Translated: CAWGPGNTEAFF.

The CDR3 bases are TGTGCCAGCAGTTACGCCAGACTAGCGAACACCGGGGAGCTGTTTTTT. The encoded protein is CASSYARLANTGELFF. V gene TRBV6-2 or TRBV6-3 combines with J gene TRBJ2-2; perhaps TRBD2 as D (6 bases). V lost 2 bases, J lost 0 bases, and 10 bases lay in between. Germline CDR1 MNHEY, CDR2 SVGEGT. This CDR3 has 16 amino acids.

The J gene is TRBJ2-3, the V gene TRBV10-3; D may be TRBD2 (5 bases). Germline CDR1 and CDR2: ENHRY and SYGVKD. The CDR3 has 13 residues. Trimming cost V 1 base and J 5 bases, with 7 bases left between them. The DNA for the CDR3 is TGTGCCATCAGTGAGTATGGAGGAGATACGCAGTATTTT. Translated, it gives CAISEYGGDTQYF.

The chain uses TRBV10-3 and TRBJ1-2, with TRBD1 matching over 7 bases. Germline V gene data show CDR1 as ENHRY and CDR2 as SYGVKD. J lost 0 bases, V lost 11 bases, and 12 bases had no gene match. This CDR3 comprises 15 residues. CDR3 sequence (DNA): TGTGCCGTTACAGGGGCCGCGGACGCTAACTATGGCTACACCTTC. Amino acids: CAVTGAADANYGYTF.

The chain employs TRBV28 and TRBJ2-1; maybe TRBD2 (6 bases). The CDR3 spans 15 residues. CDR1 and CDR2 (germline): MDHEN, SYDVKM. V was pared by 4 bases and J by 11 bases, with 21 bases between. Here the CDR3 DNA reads TGTGCCAGCAGTTCCTCCGGGGGAACCAAGGGTAAGCAGTTCTTC. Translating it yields CASSSSGGTKGKQFF.

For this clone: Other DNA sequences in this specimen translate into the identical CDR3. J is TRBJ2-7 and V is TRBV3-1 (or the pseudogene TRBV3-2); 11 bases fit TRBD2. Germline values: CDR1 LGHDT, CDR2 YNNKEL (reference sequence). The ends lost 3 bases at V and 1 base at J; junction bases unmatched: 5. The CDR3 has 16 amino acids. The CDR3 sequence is CASSHSGTSGSYEQYF. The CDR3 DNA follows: TGTGCCAGCAGCCACTCCGGGACTAGCGGATCCTACGAGCAGTACTTC.

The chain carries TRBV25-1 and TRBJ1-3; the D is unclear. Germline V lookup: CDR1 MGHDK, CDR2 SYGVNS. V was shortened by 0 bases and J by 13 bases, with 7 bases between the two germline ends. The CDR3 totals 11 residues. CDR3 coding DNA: TGTGCCAGCAGTGAATACCGGGAAATATATTTT. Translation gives CASSEYREIYF.

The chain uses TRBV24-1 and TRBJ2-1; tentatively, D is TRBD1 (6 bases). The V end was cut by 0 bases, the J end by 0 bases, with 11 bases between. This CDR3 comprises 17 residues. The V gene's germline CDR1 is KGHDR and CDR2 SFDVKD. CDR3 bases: TGTGCCACCAGTGATTTGGAGGGCAGGGGCTCCTACAATGAGCAGTTCTTC. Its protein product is CATSDLEGRGSYNEQFF.